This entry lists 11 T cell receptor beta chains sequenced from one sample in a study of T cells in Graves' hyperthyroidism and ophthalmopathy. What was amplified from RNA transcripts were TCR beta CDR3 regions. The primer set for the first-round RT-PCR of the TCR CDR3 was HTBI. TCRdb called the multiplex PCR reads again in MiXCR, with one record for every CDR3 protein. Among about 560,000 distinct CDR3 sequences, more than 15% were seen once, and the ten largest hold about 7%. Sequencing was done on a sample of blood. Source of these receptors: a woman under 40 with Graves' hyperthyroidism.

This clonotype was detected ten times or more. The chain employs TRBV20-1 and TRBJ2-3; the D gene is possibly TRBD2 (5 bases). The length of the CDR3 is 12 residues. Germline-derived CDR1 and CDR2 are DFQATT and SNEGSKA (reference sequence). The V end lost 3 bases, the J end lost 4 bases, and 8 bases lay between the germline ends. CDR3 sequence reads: CSASGNPDTQYF. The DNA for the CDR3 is TGCAGTGCTAGCGGGAACCCAGATACGCAGTATTTT.

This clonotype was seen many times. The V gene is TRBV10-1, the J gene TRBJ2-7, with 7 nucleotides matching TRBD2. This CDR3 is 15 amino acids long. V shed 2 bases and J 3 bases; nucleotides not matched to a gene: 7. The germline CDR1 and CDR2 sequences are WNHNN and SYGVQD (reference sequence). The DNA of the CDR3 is TGCGCCAGCAGTGAGAAAGGGGAGGGGTGCTACGAGCAGTACTTC. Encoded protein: CASSEKGEGCYEQYF.

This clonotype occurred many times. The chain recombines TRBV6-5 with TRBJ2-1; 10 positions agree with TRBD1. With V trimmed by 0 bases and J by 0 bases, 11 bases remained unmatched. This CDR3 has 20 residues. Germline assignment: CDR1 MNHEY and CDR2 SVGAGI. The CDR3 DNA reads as TGTGCCAGCAGTTACTCGAGGGACAGGGGATATAGGAGCTCCTACAATGAGCAGTTCTTC. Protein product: CASSYSRDRGYRSSYNEQFF.

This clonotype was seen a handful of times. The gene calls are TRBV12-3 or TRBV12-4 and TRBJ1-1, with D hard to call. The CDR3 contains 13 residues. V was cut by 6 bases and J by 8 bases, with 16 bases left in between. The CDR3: CASSLVRDEEAFF. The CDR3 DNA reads TGTGCCAGCAGCCTGGTCCGGGATGAGGAAGCTTTCTTT.

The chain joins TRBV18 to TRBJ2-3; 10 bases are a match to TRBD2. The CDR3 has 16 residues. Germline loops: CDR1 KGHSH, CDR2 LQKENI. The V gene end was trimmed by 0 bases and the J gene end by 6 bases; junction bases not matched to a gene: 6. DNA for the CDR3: TGTGCCAGCTCACCACCGGCTAGCGGGAGTGGTGATACGCAGTATTTT. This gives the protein CASSPPASGSGDTQYF.

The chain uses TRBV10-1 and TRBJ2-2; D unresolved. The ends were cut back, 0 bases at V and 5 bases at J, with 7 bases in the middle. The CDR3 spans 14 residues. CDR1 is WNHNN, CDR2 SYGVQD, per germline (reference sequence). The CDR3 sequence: CASSESGRTGELFF. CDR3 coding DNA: TGCGCCAGCAGTGAGTCTGGCAGGACCGGGGAGCTGTTTTTT.

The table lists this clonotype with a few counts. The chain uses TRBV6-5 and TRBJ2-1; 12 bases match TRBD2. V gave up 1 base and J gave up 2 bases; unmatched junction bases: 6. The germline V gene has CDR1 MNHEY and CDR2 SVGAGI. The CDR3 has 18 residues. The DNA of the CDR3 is TGTGCCAGCAGTTACTGGCTAGCGGGAGGGCCAGCCTACAATGAGCAGTTCTTC. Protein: CASSYWLAGGPAYNEQFF.

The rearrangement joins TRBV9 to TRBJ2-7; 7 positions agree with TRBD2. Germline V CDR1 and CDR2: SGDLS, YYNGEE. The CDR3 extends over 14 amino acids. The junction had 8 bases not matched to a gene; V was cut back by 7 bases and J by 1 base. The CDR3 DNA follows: TGTGCCAGCGGCCCCCGGACTAGTTCCTACGAGCAGTACTTC. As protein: CASGPRTSSYEQYF.

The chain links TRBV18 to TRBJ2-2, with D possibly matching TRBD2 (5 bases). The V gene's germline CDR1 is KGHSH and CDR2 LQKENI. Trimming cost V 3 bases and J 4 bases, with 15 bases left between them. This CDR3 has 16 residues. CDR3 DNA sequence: TGTGCCAGCTCACCGGGAGAGGTGTTTGTCACCGGGGAGCTGTTTTTT. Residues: CASSPGEVFVTGELFF.

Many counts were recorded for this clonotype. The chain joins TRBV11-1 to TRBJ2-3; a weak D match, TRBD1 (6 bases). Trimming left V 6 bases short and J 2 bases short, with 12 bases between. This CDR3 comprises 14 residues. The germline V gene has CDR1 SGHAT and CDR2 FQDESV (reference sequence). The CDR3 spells CASSQGLDTDTQYF. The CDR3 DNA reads TGTGCCAGCAGTCAGGGGTTAGACACAGATACGCAGTATTTT.

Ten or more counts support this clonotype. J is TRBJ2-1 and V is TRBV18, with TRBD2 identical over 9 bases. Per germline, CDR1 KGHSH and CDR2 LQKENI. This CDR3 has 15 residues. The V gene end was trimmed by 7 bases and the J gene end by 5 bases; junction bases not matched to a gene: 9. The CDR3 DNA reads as TGTGCCAGCTTCACGGGGGTAGCGGGAGACAATGAGCAGTTCTTC. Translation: CASFTGVAGDNEQFF.